These T cell receptor beta chains were read from a single sample in a study of cytomegalovirus exposure and HLA in healthy donors. Only in-frame clones appear in the TCRdb table, and some are missing; sequencing was by immunoSEQ multiplex PCR. The repertoire holds under 150,000 clones, with about 86% as singletons. What was sequenced was PBMCs. Receptors were obtained from a woman aged 25 to 39 in good health and CMV-seronegative. Both conserved end residues are part of each CDR3. D genes are given only for firm matches.

v_call: TRBV7-2
j_call: TRBJ2-5
d_call: TRBD1
cdr3_aa: CASSLMGTGNFETQYF

v_call: TRBV9
j_call: TRBJ1-2
d_call: -
cdr3_aa: CASSGPVGGPNYGYTF

v_call: TRBV28
j_call: TRBJ1-2
d_call: -
cdr3_aa: CASSPGTFLGYTF

v_call: TRBV10-2
j_call: TRBJ1-1
d_call: -
cdr3_aa: CASSPYRVRGKDTEAFF

v_call: TRBV7-2
j_call: TRBJ2-3
d_call: -
cdr3_aa: CASSPFTDTQYF

v_call: TRBV19
j_call: TRBJ1-1
d_call: -
cdr3_aa: CASSIGSLGGNTEAFF

v_call: TRBV5-1
j_call: TRBJ2-3
d_call: TRBD2
cdr3_aa: CASSLEASGPGDTQYF

v_call: TRBV19
j_call: TRBJ2-3
d_call: TRBD1
cdr3_aa: CASSIGSQGATDTQYF

v_call: TRBV7-2
j_call: TRBJ2-5
d_call: -
cdr3_aa: CASSLGGVSQETQYF

v_call: TRBV5-1
j_call: TRBJ2-3
d_call: TRBD2
cdr3_aa: CASSLIAGSTDTQYF

v_call: TRBV19
j_call: TRBJ2-2
d_call: TRBD1
cdr3_aa: CASSIKGTGVNGELFF

v_call: TRBV10-3
j_call: TRBJ2-3
d_call: TRBD1
cdr3_aa: CAIGQASTDTQYF

v_call: TRBV5-1
j_call: TRBJ2-7
d_call: TRBD2
cdr3_aa: CASSKTTSGYEQYF

v_call: TRBV28
j_call: TRBJ1-3
d_call: -
cdr3_aa: CASSLAASSGNTIYF

v_call: TRBV6-4
j_call: TRBJ2-1
d_call: -
cdr3_aa: CASSDSGGPYNEQFF

v_call: TRBV7-8
j_call: TRBJ2-7
d_call: -
cdr3_aa: CASSFGQVANRGEQYF

v_call: TRBV27
j_call: TRBJ2-7
d_call: TRBD1
cdr3_aa: CASSDRGASYEQYF

v_call: TRBV6-1
j_call: TRBJ1-2
d_call: -
cdr3_aa: CASTMEYGYTF